This T cell receptor (beta chain) was sequenced for a study of CD8+ T cells in alopecia areata. Study-level background: Each day, treated patients took oral tofacitinib twice, at 5 to 10 mg per dose.

The authors extracted RNA and reverse transcribed it into cDNA as the sequencing template. The protocol was immunoSEQ multiplex PCR, while the TCRdb copy is restricted to in-frame clones and leaves out a portion. The repertoire holds 250,000 to 350,000 clones, with around three fifths as singletons. Per the germline V gene, CDR1 is SGDLS and CDR2 is YYNGEE. The CDR3 sequence is 15 residues long. Trimming removed 4 bases at V and 7 bases at J, with 20 bases between. Notes on the study in general: Unlike in mice, where it was clearer, TCR sharing across patients was less clear, possibly HLA-related. Expanded CD8+ clones among the top 100, as well as scalp clonality, were significantly decreased by tofacitinib. Amid tofacitinib therapy, many expanded lesional clones stayed present in scalp and blood.

Concerning this clone itself: The antigen is not known.

Treatment denoted: oral pan-JAK inhibitor, 5-10 mg twice daily. The chain couples TRBV9 to TRBJ1-2; perhaps TRBD1 as D (5 bases). The receptor comes from a human donor with alopecia areata. The source material was CD4+ T cells sorted from blood, sampled between weeks 51 and 52, from a patient treated with tofacitinib. The CDR3 DNA reads TGTGCCAGCAGCCCCCGTCCTGGGCAGGGTGGTGGCTACACCTTC. The encoded protein is CASSPRPGQGGGYTF. The full variable domain, in which reference TRBV9 and TRBJ1-2 provide the parts outside the CDR3, is DSGVTQTPKHLITATGQRVTLRCSPRSGDLSVYWYQQSLDQGLQFLIQYYNGEERAKGNILERFSAQQFPDLHSELNLSSLELGDSALYFCASSPRPGQGGGYTFGSGTRLTVV.